The clone carrying this T cell receptor (beta chain) was seen only once. The data were obtained in a study of blood T cell repertoires in COVID-19. Sequenced by immunoSEQ multiplex PCR; TCRdb stores in-frame clones only, minus some. This sample has nearly 250,000 clones, with about 82% found just once. This clonotype was obtained from a woman over 75 with COVID-19, enrolled during active disease. Material: peripheral blood.

CDR3 sequence: CASSSGKVNGYTF. The CDR3, as DNA: TGTGCCAGCAGTTCGGGGAAGGTGAATGGCTACACCTTC. The chain recombines TRBV28 with TRBJ1-2, with D uncertain. V lost 4 bases to trimming and J lost 6 bases, with 12 bases between them. CDR1 is MDHEN, CDR2 SYDVKM, per germline. This CDR3 region has 13 residues.